This T cell receptor (beta chain) is drawn from a study of shared clonotypes between healthy human individuals. The germline V and J ends were trimmed by 7 bases and 6 bases, with 27 bases remaining between them. Germline CDR1 is SQVTM and CDR2 is ANQGSEA. This CDR3 spans 16 amino acids. Study-wide findings and caveats: A limitation of the genetic and exposure-history diversity represented arose from few donors. At large depth, rarefaction still showed sorted-subset sequencing to be incomplete.

DNA at 150 to 250 ng, tens of thousands of T cell genomes, went into sorted-subset replicate PCRs. Assay used: immunoSEQ multiplex PCR; TCRdb lists only in-frame clones, some missing. The data hold hundreds of thousands of clones, with roughly 94% observed a single time. Remarks on this clone: Its antigen is unknown.

Naive CD8 cells lacked CD45RO and underwent positive selection for CCR7, leaving out terminally differentiated effector memory CD45RA+ cells. The sequencing sample was made of naive CD8+ T cells sorted from blood. V is TRBV29-1 and J is TRBJ1-2; D is possibly TRBD1 (5 bases). The receptor was derived from a man under 40 in good health. CDR3 in amino acids: CSAGLALGLLGDGYTF. Written as DNA, the CDR3 is TGCAGCGCTGGCCTGGCCCTCGGGCTGCTAGGGGATGGCTACACCTTC.